The 29 T cell receptor beta chains below were found in one sample sequenced in a study of blood T cell repertoires in COVID-19. Sequenced by immunoSEQ multiplex PCR; TCRdb stores in-frame clones only, minus some. Here the sample spans some 180,000 clones, approximately 90% being singletons. Sequenced sample: peripheral blood. Receptors were obtained from a man aged 50-60 years who had recovered from COVID-19.

The chain recombines TRBV19 with TRBJ2-1; 7 bases fit TRBD1. Germline V lookup: CDR1 LNHDA, CDR2 SQIVND (reference sequence). The CDR3 length is 14 residues. With 2 bases clipped from V and 5 bases from J, the junction kept 3 bases outside the gene matches. This chain's CDR3 is CASSIRDRNNEQFF. The CDR3 bases are TGTGCCAGTAGTATACGGGACAGAAACAATGAGCAGTTCTTC.

Concerning this clone: Germline and junction disagree at one end, which may indicate a read error. The chain has TRBV28 and TRBJ1-5, with D possibly matching TRBD1 (5 bases). CDR1 MDHEN and CDR2 SYDVKM come from the germline V gene. This CDR3 comprises 18 residues. The CDR3 loop reads CASSVVEGRKNSDQPQHF. The CDR3 DNA sequence: TGTGCCAGCAGTGTCGTGGAGGGGAGGAAAAATAGCGATCAGCCCCAGCATTTT.

This chain joins TRBV5-1 and TRBJ2-5; 10 nucleotides match TRBD2. Germline loops: CDR1 SGHRS, CDR2 YFSETQ. The CDR3 totals 18 residues. The trim removed 2 bases at V and 2 bases at J, leaving 12 bases unmatched. The CDR3 DNA sequence: TGCGCCAGCAGCTTTTCGGCTAGCGGGAGTAGGGGACAAGAGACCCAGTACTTC. Translating it yields CASSFSASGSRGQETQYF.

The V gene is TRBV7-9, the J gene TRBJ1-2; no clear D gene. Germline lookup yields CDR1 SEHNR and CDR2 FQNEAQ (reference sequence). Trimming took off 2 bases at V and 3 bases at J, with 7 bases between the two ends. The CDR3 spans 13 residues. The CDR3 DNA reads TGTGCCAGCAGCTTACCGGGGTACTATGGCTACACCTTC. Protein product: CASSLPGYYGYTF.

This clone appeared a single time. The chain recombines TRBV24-1 with TRBJ2-5; D remains unclear. The V end lost 4 bases, the J end lost 2 bases, and 7 bases lay between the germline ends. The CDR3 totals 13 residues. The germline gives CDR1 KGHDR, CDR2 SFDVKD. The CDR3 loop reads CATSDPPQETQYF. CDR3 in DNA: TGTGCCACCAGTGACCCCCCTCAAGAGACCCAGTACTTC.

The CDR3 region has the DNA TGTGCCAGCAGTTTCCAGGGGTATGGCTACACCTTC. It is translated as CASSFQGYGYTF. The chain employs TRBV6-5 and TRBJ1-2; D perhaps matches TRBD1 (6 bases). This CDR3 has 12 amino acids. V gave up 4 bases and J gave up 5 bases, with 8 bases separating them. Germline V lookup: CDR1 MNHEY, CDR2 SVGAGI.

This sequence joins TRBV20-1 and TRBJ1-1, with D possibly TRBD1 on 6 matching bases. Trimming removed 3 bases from V and 0 bases from J, with 20 bases in between. Germline V gene data show CDR1 as DFQATT and CDR2 as SNEGSKA (reference sequence). The CDR3 is 17 amino acids. The DNA of the CDR3 is TGCAGTGCTAGTCGGGACACCACCTTCAGTATGAACACTGAAGCTTTCTTT. Amino acids: CSASRDTTFSMNTEAFF.

The V gene is TRBV4-2, the J gene TRBJ1-2; 10 bases line up with TRBD1. V lost 0 bases, J lost 4 bases, and 11 bases stayed unmatched. CDR1 and CDR2 from the germline V gene are LGHNA and YNFKEQ. The CDR3 length is 18 residues. CDR3 region: CASSQERQGARTIYGYTF. DNA of the CDR3: TGTGCCAGCAGCCAAGAGAGACAGGGGGCCAGGACTATCTATGGCTACACCTTC.

The genes are TRBV13 and TRBJ2-2, with 9 positions matching TRBD2. The V and J ends lost 0 bases and 0 bases, in that order; junction bases with no gene match: 8. Germline CDR1 PRHDT, CDR2 FYEKMQ (reference sequence). The CDR3 spans 19 residues. The CDR3 region has the DNA TGTGCCAGCAGCTTAGGCGCAAAGAGACTAGCGGCGAACACCGGGGAGCTGTTTTTT. It codes for CASSLGAKRLAANTGELFF.

The rearrangement links TRBV4-3 to TRBJ1-1; D is unresolved. Germline V gives CDR1 LGHNA, CDR2 YSLEER. The CDR3 length is 15 residues. V lost 0 bases and J lost 3, with 11 bases in between. The CDR3 protein is CASSQDASRDTEAFF. CDR3 DNA sequence: TGCGCCAGCAGCCAAGACGCCAGTCGGGACACTGAAGCTTTCTTT.

J is TRBJ2-3 and V is TRBV9; the D gene is possibly TRBD2 (6 bases). Trimming shortened V by 3 bases and J by 5 bases, and 16 bases separated the two germline ends. CDR1 is SGDLS, CDR2 YYNGEE, per germline. CDR3 length: 15 residues. The CDR3 is CASSGWRGEIDTQYF. In DNA, the CDR3 is TGTGCCAGCAGCGGATGGAGGGGCGAAATAGATACGCAGTATTTT.

There are a few counts of this clone. The V and J genes are TRBV2 and TRBJ2-7; 8 bases are a match to TRBD2. The V gene end was trimmed by 0 bases and the J gene end by 1 base; junction bases not matched to a gene: 14. The length of the CDR3 is 19 residues. Germline CDR1 SNHLY, CDR2 FYNNEI. The CDR3 is CASSEALRGLGTRSYEQYF. In DNA form, the CDR3 reads TGTGCCAGCAGTGAAGCGCTTCGGGGACTAGGGACCCGATCCTACGAGCAGTACTTC.

This chain joins TRBV4-1 and TRBJ2-7; 8 positions match TRBD1. This CDR3 is 15 amino acids long. V lost 0 bases, J lost 7 bases, and 8 bases stayed unmatched. The germline V gene has CDR1 MGHRA and CDR2 YSYEKL. CDR3 protein: CASSQDLQGAREQYF. In nucleotides, the CDR3 is TGCGCCAGCAGCCAAGACTTGCAGGGGGCGAGGGAGCAGTACTTC.

The chain uses TRBV15 and TRBJ2-7; the D gene is possibly TRBD2 (6 bases). V was shortened by 3 bases and J by 6 bases, with 24 bases between the two germline ends. There are 17 residues in the CDR3. Germline CDR1 is LNHNV and CDR2 is YYDKDF (reference sequence). In nucleotides, the CDR3 is TGTGCCACCAGCAGGACTAGAGACGGACTCAATGCGGTCGAGCAGTACTTC. Its translation is CATSRTRDGLNAVEQYF.

This clone appeared once. The chain is built from TRBV5-6 and TRBJ1-3; D not certain. The CDR3 length is 15 residues. Germline V CDR1 and CDR2: SGHDT, YYEEEE. The ends were cut back, 0 bases at V and 0 bases at J, with 7 bases in the middle. CDR3 nucleotides: TGTGCCAGCAGCTTGGTAGGGAGCTCTGGAAACACCATATATTTT. Translating it yields CASSLVGSSGNTIYF.

The J gene is TRBJ2-3, the V gene TRBV7-2; TRBD2 matches at 12 bases. This CDR3 is built from 14 residues. The germline gives CDR1 SGHTA, CDR2 FQGNSA. J was trimmed by 10 bases and V by 1 base; bases with no gene match: 3. The CDR3 protein is CASSLGTSGTPQYF. The DNA for the CDR3 is TGTGCCAGCAGCTTAGGGACTAGCGGGACTCCGCAGTATTTT. Together with reference TRBV7-2 and TRBJ2-3, the CDR3 gives the full variable domain: GAGVSQSPSNKVTEKGKDVELRCDPISGHTALYWYRQSLGQGLEFLIYFQGNSAPDKSGLPSDRFSAERTGGSVSTLTIQRTQQEDSAVYLCASSLGTSGTPQYFGPGTRLTVL.

The chain couples TRBV10-2 to TRBJ2-2; the D gene is possibly TRBD1 (5 bases). Germline V gene lookup returns CDR1 WSHSY and CDR2 SAAADI. CDR3 length: 14 residues. The V end was cut by 6 bases, the J end by 3 bases, with 11 bases between. CDR3 DNA sequence: TGCGCCAGCAGACGAACCAGGGACACCGGGGAGCTGTTTTTT. This codes for CASRRTRDTGELFF.

The chain links TRBV4-3 to TRBJ2-1; the D gene is possibly TRBD1 (5 bases). This CDR3 is 16 amino acids long. Germline CDR1 reads LGHNA; CDR2 reads YSLEER. Trimming removed 1 base from V and 1 base from J, with 11 bases in between. CDR3 protein: CASSQAPRVSYNEQFF. CDR3 DNA: TGCGCCAGCAGCCAAGCCCCCAGGGTGTCCTACAATGAGCAGTTCTTC.

As DNA, the CDR3 is TGTGCCAGCAGCGAGACAGGGACCAGCTCTGGAAACACCATATATTTT. This sequence encodes CASSETGTSSGNTIYF. The chain employs TRBV7-2 and TRBJ1-3; 7 bases align to TRBD1. J was trimmed by 0 bases and V by 5 bases; bases with no gene match: 7. The germline V gene has CDR1 SGHTA and CDR2 FQGNSA. The CDR3 has 16 amino acids.

J is TRBJ1-5 and V is TRBV5-5; 7 bases fit TRBD1. V lost 2 bases to trimming and J lost 0 bases; unmatched junction nucleotides: 5. Germline V gene lookup returns CDR1 SGHKS and CDR2 YYEKEE (reference sequence). The CDR3 has 16 residues. The CDR3 sequence: CASSFVGTDSNQPQHF. Written as DNA, the CDR3 is TGTGCCAGCAGCTTTGTCGGGACAGATAGCAATCAGCCCCAGCATTTT.

The V call is TRBV29-1, the J call TRBJ1-2, with D maybe TRBD1 (6 bases). The V end was cut by 3 bases, the J end by 3 bases, with 14 bases between. CDR3 length: 14 residues. The germline gives CDR1 SQVTM, CDR2 ANQGSEA. The CDR3 spells CSVDPRGSDYGYTF. CDR3 DNA sequence: TGCAGCGTTGACCCCAGGGGATCGGACTATGGCTACACCTTC. Based on the CDR3 plus reference TRBV29-1 and TRBJ1-2, the full variable domain is SAVISQKPSRDICQRGTSLTIQCQVDSQVTMMFWYRQQPGQSLTLIATANQGSEATYESGFVIDKFPISRPNLTFSTLTVSNMSPEDSSIYLCSVDPRGSDYGYTFGSGTRLTVV.

The chain links TRBV4-1 to TRBJ1-1; the D is unclear. The V and J ends lost 0 bases and 5 bases respectively, with 16 bases between them. The germline CDR1 and CDR2 sequences are MGHRA and YSYEKL. The CDR3 contains 16 residues. The chain's CDR3 is CASSQDVAYAGTEAFF. The CDR3 bases are TGCGCCAGCAGCCAAGATGTGGCCTACGCGGGGACTGAAGCTTTCTTT.

This chain uses TRBV29-1 with TRBJ2-7; maybe TRBD1 (6 bases). Trimming cost V 0 bases and J 1 base, with 10 bases left between them. CDR1 SQVTM and CDR2 ANQGSEA come from the germline V gene. The CDR3 is made up of 14 amino acids. Written as DNA, the CDR3 is TGCAGCGTTGAAGAGAGGACAGCTTCCTACGAGCAGTACTTC. Amino acids: CSVEERTASYEQYF.

The V call is TRBV11-2, the J call TRBJ1-1, with 9 bases matching TRBD1. CDR1 SGHAT and CDR2 FQNNGV come from the germline V gene. The length of the CDR3 is 14 residues. Losses at the gene ends were 5 bases for V and 5 bases for J; bases not matched to a gene: 6. CDR3 DNA: TGTGCCAGCAGCCTAGCCGGACAGGGGACTGAAGCTTTCTTT. Amino acids: CASSLAGQGTEAFF.

This clone was detected a few times. The chain recombines TRBV5-1 with TRBJ2-5; 7 bases fit TRBD2. The germline V gene has CDR1 SGHRS and CDR2 YFSETQ. The CDR3 consists of 15 residues. The V gene end was trimmed by 5 bases and the J gene end by 4 bases; junction bases not matched to a gene: 11. This CDR3 reads CASRASGKSGETQYF. The CDR3 DNA is TGCGCCAGCAGGGCCAGCGGGAAATCGGGAGAGACCCAGTACTTC.

The genes are TRBV27 and TRBJ2-7, with 11 bases fitting TRBD2. CDR1 MNHEY and CDR2 SMNVEV come from the germline V gene (reference sequence). V trimming: 6 bases; J trimming: 4 bases; junction bases outside the gene matches: 5. The CDR3 is 14 residues long. The CDR3 spells CASSPLAGVYEQYF. CDR3 DNA: TGTGCCAGCAGCCCACTAGCGGGAGTATACGAGCAGTACTTC.

V usage is TRBV4-2 and J usage is TRBJ2-2; 10 bases line up with TRBD2. CDR1 is LGHNA and CDR2 is YNFKEQ in the germline V gene. Germline trimming cut 0 bases from V and 5 bases from J; bases unmatched to any gene: 12. CDR3 length equals 19 residues. CDR3 residues: CASSQDLRGSGGATGELFF. In DNA form, the CDR3 reads TGTGCCAGCAGCCAAGATCTTCGAGGGAGCGGGGGGGCAACCGGGGAGCTGTTTTTT.

J is TRBJ1-5 and V is TRBV6-5; tentative D call: TRBD1 (5 bases). Germline V gives CDR1 MNHEY, CDR2 SVGAGI. Trimming took off 5 bases at V and 10 bases at J, with 12 bases between the two ends. The CDR3 runs 12 residues. The DNA for the CDR3 is TGTGCCAGCAGTCACAGGAAAGGACCCCAGCATTTT. This translates into CASSHRKGPQHF.

The V call is TRBV5-5, the J call TRBJ1-1, with 7 positions matching TRBD1. From germline, CDR1 is SGHKS and CDR2 YYEKEE (reference sequence). Losses at the gene ends were 3 bases for V and 1 base for J; bases not matched to a gene: 3. The CDR3 sequence is 14 residues long. CDR3 loop: CASSSRQGNTEAFF. As DNA, the CDR3 is TGTGCCAGCAGCTCGAGACAGGGGAACACTGAAGCTTTCTTT.